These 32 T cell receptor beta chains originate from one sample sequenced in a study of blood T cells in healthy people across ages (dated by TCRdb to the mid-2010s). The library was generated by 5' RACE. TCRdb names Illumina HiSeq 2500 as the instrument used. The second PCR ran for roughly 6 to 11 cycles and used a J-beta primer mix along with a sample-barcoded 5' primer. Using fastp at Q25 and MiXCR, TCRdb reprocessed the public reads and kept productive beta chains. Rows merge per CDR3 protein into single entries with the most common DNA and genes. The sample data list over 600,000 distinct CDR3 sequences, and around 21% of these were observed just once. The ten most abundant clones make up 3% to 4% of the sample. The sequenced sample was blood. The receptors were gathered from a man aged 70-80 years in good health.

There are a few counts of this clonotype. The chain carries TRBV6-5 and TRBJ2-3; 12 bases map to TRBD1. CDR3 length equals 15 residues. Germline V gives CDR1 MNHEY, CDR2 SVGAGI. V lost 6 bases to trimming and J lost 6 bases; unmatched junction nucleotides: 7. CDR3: CASSDGTGGRDTQYF. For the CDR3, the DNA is TGTGCCAGCAGCGACGGGACAGGGGGCAGGGATACGCAGTATTTT.

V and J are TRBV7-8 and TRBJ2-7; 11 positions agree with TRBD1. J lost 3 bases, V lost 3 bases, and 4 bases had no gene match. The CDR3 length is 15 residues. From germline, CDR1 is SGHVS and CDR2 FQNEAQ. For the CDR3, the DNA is TGTGCCAGCAGCTTGGGGACAGGGGGAGTCTACGAGCAGTACTTC. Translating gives CASSLGTGGVYEQYF.

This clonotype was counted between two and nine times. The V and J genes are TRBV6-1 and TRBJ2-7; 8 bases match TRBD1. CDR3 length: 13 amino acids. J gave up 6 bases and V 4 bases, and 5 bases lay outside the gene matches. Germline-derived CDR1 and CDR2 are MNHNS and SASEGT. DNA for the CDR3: TGTGCCAGCAGTGTGGACAGGGATCGCGAGCAGTACTTC. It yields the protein CASSVDRDREQYF.

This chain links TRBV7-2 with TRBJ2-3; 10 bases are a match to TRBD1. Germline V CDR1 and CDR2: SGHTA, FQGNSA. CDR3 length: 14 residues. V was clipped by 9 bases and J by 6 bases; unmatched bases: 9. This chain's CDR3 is CASSLDRGRDTQYF. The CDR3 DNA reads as TGTGCCAGTAGCCTAGACAGGGGGCGGGATACGCAGTATTTT.

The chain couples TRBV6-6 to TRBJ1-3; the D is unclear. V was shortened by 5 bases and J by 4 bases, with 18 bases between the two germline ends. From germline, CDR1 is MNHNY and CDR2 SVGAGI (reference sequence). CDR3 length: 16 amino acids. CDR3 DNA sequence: TGTGCCAGCAGTCGCCCTCCAAGAGTATCGGGAAACACCATATATTTT. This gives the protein CASSRPPRVSGNTIYF.

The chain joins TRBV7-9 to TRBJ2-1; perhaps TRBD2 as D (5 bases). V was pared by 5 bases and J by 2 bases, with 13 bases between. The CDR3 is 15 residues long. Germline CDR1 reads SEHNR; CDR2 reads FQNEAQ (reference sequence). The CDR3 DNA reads TGTGCCAGCAGCCCCACTAGAACGGCCTACAATGAGCAGTTCTTC. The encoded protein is CASSPTRTAYNEQFF.

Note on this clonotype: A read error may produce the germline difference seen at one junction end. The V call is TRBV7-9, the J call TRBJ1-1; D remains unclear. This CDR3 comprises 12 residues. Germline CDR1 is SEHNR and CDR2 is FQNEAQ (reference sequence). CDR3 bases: TGTGCCAGCAGTACGGGGAGGACTGGAGCTTTCTTT. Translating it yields CASSTGRTGAFF.

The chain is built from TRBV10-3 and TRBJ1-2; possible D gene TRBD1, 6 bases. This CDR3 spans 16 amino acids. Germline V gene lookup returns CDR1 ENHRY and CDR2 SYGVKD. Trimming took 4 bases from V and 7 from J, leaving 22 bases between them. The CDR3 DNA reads TGTGCCATCAGTGTCGGGGGACACACCAATGGCTCTGGCTACACCTTC. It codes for CAISVGGHTNGSGYTF.

The CDR3 region has the DNA TGTGCCAGCAGCGTAGATTCGGGGACTGAAGCTTTCTTT. It is translated as CASSVDSGTEAFF. The chain links TRBV9 to TRBJ1-1; D not resolved. The germline gives CDR1 SGDLS, CDR2 YYNGEE. The CDR3 contains 13 residues. V was clipped by 0 bases and J by 5 bases, with 8 bases between them.

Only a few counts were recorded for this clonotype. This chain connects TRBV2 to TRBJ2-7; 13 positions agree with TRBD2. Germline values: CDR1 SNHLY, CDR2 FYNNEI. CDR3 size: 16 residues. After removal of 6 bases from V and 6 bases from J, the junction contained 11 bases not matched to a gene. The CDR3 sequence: CASSHPRTSGRLEQYF. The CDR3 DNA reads TGTGCCAGCAGCCATCCCCGGACTAGCGGGAGACTCGAGCAGTACTTC. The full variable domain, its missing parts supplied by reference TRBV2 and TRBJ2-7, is EPEVTQTPSHQVTQMGQEVILRCVPISNHLYFYWYRQILGQKVEFLVSFYNNEISEKSEIFDDQFSVERPDGSNFTLKIRSTKLEDSAMYFCASSHPRTSGRLEQYFGPGTRLTVT.

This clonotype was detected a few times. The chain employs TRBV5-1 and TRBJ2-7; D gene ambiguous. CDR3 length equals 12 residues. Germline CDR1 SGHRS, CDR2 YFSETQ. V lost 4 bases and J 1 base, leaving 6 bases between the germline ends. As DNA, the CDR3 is TGCGCCAGCAGCACTAATTCCTACGAGCAGTACTTC. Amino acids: CASSTNSYEQYF.

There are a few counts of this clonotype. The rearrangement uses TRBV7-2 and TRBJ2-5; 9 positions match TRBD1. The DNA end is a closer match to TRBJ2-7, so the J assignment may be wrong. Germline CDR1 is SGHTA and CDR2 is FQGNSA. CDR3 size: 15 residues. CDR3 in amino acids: CASSFRDRVGHEQYF. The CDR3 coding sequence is TGTGCCAGCAGCTTCCGGGACAGGGTAGGCCACGAGCAGTACTTC.

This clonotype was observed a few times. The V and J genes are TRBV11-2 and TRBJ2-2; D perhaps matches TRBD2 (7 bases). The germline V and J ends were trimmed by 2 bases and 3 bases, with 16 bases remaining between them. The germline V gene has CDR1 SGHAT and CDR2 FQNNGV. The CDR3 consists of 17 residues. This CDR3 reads CASSLREGGFYTGELFF. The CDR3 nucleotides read TGTGCCAGCAGCTTAAGGGAGGGGGGGTTCTACACCGGGGAGCTGTTTTTT. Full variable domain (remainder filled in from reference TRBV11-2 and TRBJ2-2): EAGVAQSPRYKIIEKRQSVAFWCNPISGHATLYWYQQILGQGPKLLIQFQNNGVVDDSQLPKDRFSAERLKGVDSTLKIQPAKLEDSAVYLCASSLREGGFYTGELFFGEGSRLTVL.

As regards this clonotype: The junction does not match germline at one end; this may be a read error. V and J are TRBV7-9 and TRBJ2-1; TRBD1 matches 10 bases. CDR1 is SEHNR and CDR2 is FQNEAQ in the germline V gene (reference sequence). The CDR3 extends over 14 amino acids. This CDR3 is CASTPGQGYHEQYF. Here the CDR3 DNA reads TGTGCCAGCACCCCGGGACAGGGGTACCACGAGCAGTATTTC.

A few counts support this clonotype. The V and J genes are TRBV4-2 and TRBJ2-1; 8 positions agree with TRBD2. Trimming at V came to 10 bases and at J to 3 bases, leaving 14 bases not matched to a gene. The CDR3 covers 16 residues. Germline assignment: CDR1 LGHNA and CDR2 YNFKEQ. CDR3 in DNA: TGTGCCACGTCTAGGTCGACCGGGACTAGCTACAATGAGCAGTTCTTC. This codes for CATSRSTGTSYNEQFF.

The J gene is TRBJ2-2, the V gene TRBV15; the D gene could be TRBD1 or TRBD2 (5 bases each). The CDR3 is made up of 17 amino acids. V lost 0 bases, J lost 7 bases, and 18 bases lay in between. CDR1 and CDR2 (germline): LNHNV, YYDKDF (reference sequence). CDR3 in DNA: TGTGCCACCAGCAGAGATCCTAGCTCTGGAAGGGGCGGGGAGCTGTTTTTT. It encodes CATSRDPSSGRGGELFF. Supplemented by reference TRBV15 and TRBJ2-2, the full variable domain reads DAMVIQNPRYQVTQFGKPVTLSCSQTLNHNVMYWYQQKSSQAPKLLFHYYDKDFNNEADTPDNFQSRRPNTSFCFLDIRSPGLGDTAMYLCATSRDPSSGRGGELFFGEGSRLTVL.

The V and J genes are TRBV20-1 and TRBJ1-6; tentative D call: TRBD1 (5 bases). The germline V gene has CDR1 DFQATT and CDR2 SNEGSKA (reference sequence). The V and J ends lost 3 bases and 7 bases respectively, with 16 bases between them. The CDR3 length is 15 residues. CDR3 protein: CSASKQGEVNSPLHF. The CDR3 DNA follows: TGCAGTGCTAGTAAGCAGGGAGAGGTGAATTCACCCCTCCACTTT.

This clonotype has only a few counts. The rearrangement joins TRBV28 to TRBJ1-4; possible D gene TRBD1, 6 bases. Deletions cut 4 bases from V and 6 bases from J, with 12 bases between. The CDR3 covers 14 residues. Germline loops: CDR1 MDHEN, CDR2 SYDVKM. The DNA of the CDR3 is TGTGCCAGCAGTTCGGGGGCGGGTGATGAAAAACTGTTTTTT. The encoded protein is CASSSGAGDEKLFF.

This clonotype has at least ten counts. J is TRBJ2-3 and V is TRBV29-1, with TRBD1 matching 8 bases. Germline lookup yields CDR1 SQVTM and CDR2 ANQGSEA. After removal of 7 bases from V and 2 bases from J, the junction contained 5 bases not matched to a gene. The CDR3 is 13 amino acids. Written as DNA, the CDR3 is TGCAGCGCAGCGACAGGGGCCACAGATACGCAGTATTTT. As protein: CSAATGATDTQYF.

The CDR3 bases are TGTGCCAGCAGCGAGGGACAGGGCATAACCATGAACACTGAAGCTTTCTTT. Amino acids: CASSEGQGITMNTEAFF. The chain combines TRBV9 with TRBJ1-1; 9 nucleotides align to TRBD1. CDR3 size: 17 residues. V lost 3 bases, J lost 0 bases, and 9 bases stayed unmatched. Germline V lookup: CDR1 SGDLS, CDR2 YYNGEE.

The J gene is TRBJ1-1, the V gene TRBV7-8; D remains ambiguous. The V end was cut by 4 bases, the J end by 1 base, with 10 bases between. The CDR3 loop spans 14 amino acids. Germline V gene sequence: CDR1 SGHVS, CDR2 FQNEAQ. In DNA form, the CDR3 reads TGTGCCAGCAGCTCGGCGACCGCGAACACTGAAGCTTTCTTT. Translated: CASSSATANTEAFF.

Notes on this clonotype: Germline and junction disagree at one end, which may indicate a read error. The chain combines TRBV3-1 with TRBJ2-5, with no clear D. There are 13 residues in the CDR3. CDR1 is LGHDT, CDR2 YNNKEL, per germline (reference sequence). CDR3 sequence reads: CASSQFSLETQCF. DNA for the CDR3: TGTGCCAGCAGCCAATTTAGCCTAGAGACCCAGTGCTTC.

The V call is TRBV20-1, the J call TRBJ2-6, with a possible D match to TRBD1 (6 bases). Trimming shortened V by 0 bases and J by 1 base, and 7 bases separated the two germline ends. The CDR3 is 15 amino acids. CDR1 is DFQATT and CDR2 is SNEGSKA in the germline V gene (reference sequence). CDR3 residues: CSAREGGSGANVLTF. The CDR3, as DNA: TGCAGTGCTAGAGAAGGGGGTTCTGGGGCCAACGTCCTGACTTTC.

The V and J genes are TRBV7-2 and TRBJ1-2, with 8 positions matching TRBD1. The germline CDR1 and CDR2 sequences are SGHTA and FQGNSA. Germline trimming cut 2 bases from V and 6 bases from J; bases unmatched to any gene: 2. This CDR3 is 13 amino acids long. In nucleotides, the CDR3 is TGTGCCAGCAGCTTATCGACAGGGGATGGCTACACCTTC. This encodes CASSLSTGDGYTF.

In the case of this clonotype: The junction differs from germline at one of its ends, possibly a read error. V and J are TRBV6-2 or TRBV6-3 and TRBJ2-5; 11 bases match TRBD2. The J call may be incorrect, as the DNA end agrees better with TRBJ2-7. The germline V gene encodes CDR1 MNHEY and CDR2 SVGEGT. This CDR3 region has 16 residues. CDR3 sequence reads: CTSSYGVGLAGYEQYF. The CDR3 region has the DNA TGTACCAGCAGTTACGGCGTTGGACTAGCGGGCTACGAGCAGTACTTC.

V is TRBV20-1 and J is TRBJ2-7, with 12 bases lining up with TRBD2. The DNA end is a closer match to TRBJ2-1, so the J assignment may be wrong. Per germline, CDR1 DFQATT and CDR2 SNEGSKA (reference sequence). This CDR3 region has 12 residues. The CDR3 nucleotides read TGCAGTGCTAGTACTAGCGGGAGGTTGCAGTTCTTC. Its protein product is CSASTSGRLQFF.

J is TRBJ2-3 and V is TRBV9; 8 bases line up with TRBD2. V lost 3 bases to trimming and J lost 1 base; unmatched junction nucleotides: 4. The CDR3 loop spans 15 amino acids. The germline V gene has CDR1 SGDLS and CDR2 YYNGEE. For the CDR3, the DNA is TGTGCCAGCAGCGCAATAGCGGGACGCACAGATACGCAGTATTTT. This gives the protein CASSAIAGRTDTQYF.

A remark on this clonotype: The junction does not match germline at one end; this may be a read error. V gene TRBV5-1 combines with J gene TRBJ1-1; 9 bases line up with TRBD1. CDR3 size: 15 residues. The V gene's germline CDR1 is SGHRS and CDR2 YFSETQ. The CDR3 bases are TGCGCCAGCAGGCCTACCGGGACAGGGCGCACTGGAGCTTTCTTT. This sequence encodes CASRPTGTGRTGAFF.

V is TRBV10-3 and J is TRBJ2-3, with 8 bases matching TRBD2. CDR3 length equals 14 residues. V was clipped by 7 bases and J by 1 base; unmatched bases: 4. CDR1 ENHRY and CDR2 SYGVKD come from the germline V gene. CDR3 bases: TGTGCCATCAATCGGGAGGGGGGCACAGATACGCAGTATTTT. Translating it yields CAINREGGTDTQYF.

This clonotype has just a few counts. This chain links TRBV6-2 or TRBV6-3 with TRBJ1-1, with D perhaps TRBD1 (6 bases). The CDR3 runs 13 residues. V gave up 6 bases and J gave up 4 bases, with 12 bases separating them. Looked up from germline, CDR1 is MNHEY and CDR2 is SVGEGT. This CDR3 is CASRTGLGTEAFF. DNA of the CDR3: TGTGCCAGCAGAACAGGGTTGGGCACTGAAGCTTTCTTT.

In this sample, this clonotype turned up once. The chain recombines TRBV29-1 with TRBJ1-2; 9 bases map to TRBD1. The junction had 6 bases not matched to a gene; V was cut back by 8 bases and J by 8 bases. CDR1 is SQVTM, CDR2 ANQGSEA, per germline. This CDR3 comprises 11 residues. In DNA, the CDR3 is TGCAGCTTGCAAACAGGGGGCGGCTACACCTTC. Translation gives CSLQTGGGYTF.

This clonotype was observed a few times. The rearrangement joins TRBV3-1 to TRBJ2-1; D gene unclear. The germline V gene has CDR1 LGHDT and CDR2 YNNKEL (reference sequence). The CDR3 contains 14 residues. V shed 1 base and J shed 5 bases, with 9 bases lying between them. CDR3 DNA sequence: TGTGCCAGCAGCCAAGGGATTCCTAACAATGAGCAGTTCTTC. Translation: CASSQGIPNNEQFF.